This T cell receptor beta chain was sequenced for a study of T cell responses to AZD1222 COVID-19 vaccine. Sequenced by immunoSEQ multiplex PCR; TCRdb stores in-frame clones only, minus some. The table includes 150,000 or so clones, about 90% detected once. Germline V CDR1 and CDR2: SGHVS, FQNEAQ. V shed 3 bases, J shed 6 bases, and the junction held 5 bases outside the gene matches. The CDR3 runs 15 residues. The chain employs TRBV7-8 and TRBJ2-1; TRBD2 aligns across 10 bases. The receptor's source is an adult in good health. The sequencing here drew on peripheral blood, taken on day 0 of AZD1222 vaccination. Here the CDR3 DNA reads TGTGCCAGCAGCTTTTCACTAGCGGGGACCAATGAGCAGTTCTTC. Amino acids: CASSFSLAGTNEQFF.